The 19 T cell receptor beta chains below come from one sample, sequenced in a study of cytomegalovirus exposure and HLA in healthy donors. The PCR used 60 Vbeta and 13 Jbeta primers. The protocol was immunoSEQ multiplex PCR, while the TCRdb copy is restricted to in-frame clones and leaves out a portion. The sample includes around 70,000 clones, 65% to 80% seen only once; the top ten take 9.5% to 13%. The sequenced sample was PBMCs. Source of these receptors: a male donor in good health and CMV-seropositive.

Written as DNA, the CDR3 is TGTGCCTGGAGGTTCCTGGGACAGAGAGATGAAAAACTGTTTTTT. It specifies CAWRFLGQRDEKLFF. This chain uses TRBV30 with TRBJ1-4; 7 nucleotides agree with TRBD1. The V gene's germline CDR1 is GTSNPN and CDR2 SVGIG (reference sequence). The length of the CDR3 is 15 residues. Germline trimming cut 3 bases from V and 6 bases from J; bases unmatched to any gene: 10.

This sequence joins TRBV2 and TRBJ2-5, with 7 bases fitting TRBD1. In germline, CDR1 is SNHLY, CDR2 FYNNEI. CDR3 size: 14 residues. Trimming removed 5 bases from V and 3 bases from J; junction bases left unmatched: 6. The CDR3 nucleotides read TGTGCCAGCAGTCCGGGACAGTCCGAAGAGACCCAGTACTTC. Its protein product is CASSPGQSEETQYF.

This chain uses TRBV27 with TRBJ1-6; the match to TRBD1 covers 7 bases. V shed 3 bases, J shed 7 bases, and the junction held 3 bases outside the gene matches. This CDR3 has 14 amino acids. CDR1 and CDR2 (germline): MNHEY, SMNVEV (reference sequence). CDR3 sequence (DNA): TGTGCCAGCAGTTTTGGGACAGAAAATTCACCCCTCCACTTT. Its protein is CASSFGTENSPLHF.

The rearrangement uses TRBV19 and TRBJ2-1; 8 bases align to TRBD2. V lost 5 bases to trimming and J lost 2 bases; unmatched junction nucleotides: 8. Germline V gene data show CDR1 as LNHDA and CDR2 as SQIVND (reference sequence). This CDR3 has 16 amino acids. CDR3 sequence reads: CASSQSGTRPYNEQFF. In DNA form, the CDR3 reads TGTGCCAGTAGTCAGTCGGGGACTAGACCCTACAATGAGCAGTTCTTC. The variable domain in full, completed from reference TRBV19 and TRBJ2-1, reads DGGITQSPKYLFRKEGQNVTLSCEQNLNHDAMYWYRQDPGQGLRLIYYSQIVNDFQKGDIAEGYSVSREKKESFPLTVTSAQKNPTAFYLCASSQSGTRPYNEQFFGPGTRLTVL.

The V gene is TRBV21-1, the J gene TRBJ2-7; TRBD1 is the table's D call and was not checked against the DNA. TRBV21-1 is termed a pseudogene. The CDR3 covers 14 residues. The CDR3 sequence is CASSKVVSSYEQYF. The CDR3 DNA sequence: TGTGCCAGCAGCAAAGTCGTCAGTTCCTACGAGCAGTACTTC.

A few counts support this clone. The chain links TRBV30 to TRBJ2-1; weak D call: TRBD1 (6 bases). The germline CDR1 and CDR2 sequences are GTSNPN and SVGIG (reference sequence). CDR3 length: 12 amino acids. The ends were cut back, 1 base at V and 10 bases at J, with 11 bases in the middle. CDR3 in amino acids: CAWSAQGYEQFF. The CDR3 DNA sequence: TGTGCCTGGAGTGCCCAGGGGTACGAGCAGTTCTTC.

In DNA, the CDR3 is TGTGCCAGCAGCACCACTAGAGCGCTTAGCACAGATACGCAGTATTTT. Protein sequence: CASSTTRALSTDTQYF. This chain links TRBV7-3 with TRBJ2-3; possible D gene TRBD2, 5 bases. Germline CDR1 SGHTA, CDR2 FQGTGA. The CDR3 is 16 amino acids. V was trimmed by 5 bases and J by 0 bases, leaving 15 bases between them.

The chain employs TRBV2 and TRBJ2-7, with D maybe TRBD1 (6 bases). Germline V gene data show CDR1 as SNHLY and CDR2 as FYNNEI. This CDR3 spans 12 amino acids. V lost 4 bases and J 3 bases, leaving 7 bases between the germline ends. This chain's CDR3 is CASSAQGYEQYF. The CDR3 bases are TGTGCCAGCAGTGCACAGGGCTACGAGCAGTACTTC.

This chain connects TRBV19 to TRBJ1-1; TRBD1 matches at 8 bases. The CDR3 is 15 residues long. J was trimmed by 0 bases and V by 5 bases; bases with no gene match: 5. Germline V CDR1 and CDR2: LNHDA, SQIVND (reference sequence). The CDR3 DNA sequence: TGTGCCAGTAGTTCACAGGGGGGTATGAACACTGAAGCTTTCTTT. Protein sequence: CASSSQGGMNTEAFF.

The rearrangement links TRBV19 to TRBJ1-5; possible D gene TRBD1, 5 bases. The CDR3 is 15 residues long. Trimming stripped 7 bases from V and 2 bases from J, with 15 bases between. Looked up from germline, CDR1 is LNHDA and CDR2 is SQIVND (reference sequence). CDR3 in DNA: TGTGCCAGTACCTCGAAGGGCAGGGGCAATCAGCCCCAGCATTTT. Its translation is CASTSKGRGNQPQHF.

This clone was observed once. The V gene is TRBV4-3, the J gene TRBJ2-4, with TRBD2 matching over 8 bases. In germline, CDR1 is LGHNA, CDR2 YSLEER. The CDR3 spans 18 residues. J lost 1 base, V lost 0 bases, and 8 bases had no gene match. CDR3 sequence (DNA): TGCGCCAGCAGCCAAGAGGGCAGCGGGGGTCTGGCCAAAAACATTCAGTACTTC. Its translation: CASSQEGSGGLAKNIQYF.

This clone showed up just once. This sequence joins TRBV11-3 and TRBJ2-1; D possibly corresponds to TRBD2 (6 bases). The germline V gene has CDR1 SGHNT and CDR2 YENEEA. Trimming took off 5 bases at V and 8 bases at J, with 16 bases between the two ends. The CDR3 runs 14 residues. Written as DNA, the CDR3 is TGTGCCAGCAGCCCCGGACTACCGGGCGATGAGCAGTTCTTC. It is translated as CASSPGLPGDEQFF.

This rearrangement joins TRBV11-3 to TRBJ1-1, with 8 bases fitting TRBD1. Germline V gives CDR1 SGHNT, CDR2 YENEEA. With 4 bases clipped from V and 0 bases from J, the junction kept 4 bases outside the gene matches. The CDR3 consists of 15 residues. The CDR3 bases are TGTGCCAGCAGCTCCCGGACAGGGATGAACACTGAAGCTTTCTTT. Its translation: CASSSRTGMNTEAFF.

The chain is built from TRBV10-3 and TRBJ1-5; D perhaps matches TRBD1 (6 bases). Trimming removed 6 bases from V and 5 bases from J, with 17 bases in between. In germline, CDR1 is ENHRY, CDR2 SYGVKD. The CDR3 spans 15 residues. The DNA of the CDR3 is TGTGCCATCAGGGCGGGGGGCCGGGGGGATCAGCCCCAGCATTTT. Its protein is CAIRAGGRGDQPQHF.

The chain uses TRBV6-5 and TRBJ1-5; D not certain. The ends were cut back, 5 bases at V and 6 bases at J, with 14 bases in the middle. The CDR3 covers 14 residues. Germline values: CDR1 MNHEY, CDR2 SVGAGI. The CDR3 DNA follows: TGTGCCAGCAGTGGCGGGTTGGAGGTTCAGCCCCAGCATTTT. As protein: CASSGGLEVQPQHF.

There are a few counts of this clone. The rearrangement links TRBV2 to TRBJ1-4, with 9 bases identical to TRBD1. Germline loops: CDR1 SNHLY, CDR2 FYNNEI. There are 16 residues in the CDR3. Trimming at V came to 7 bases and at J to 0 bases, leaving 6 bases not matched to a gene. CDR3 nucleotide sequence: TGTGCCAGCAAGGACAGGGGCTATGCAACTAATGAAAAACTGTTTTTT. Translated: CASKDRGYATNEKLFF.

The chain recombines TRBV6-1 with TRBJ2-7, with D uncertain. Trimming left V 0 bases short and J 3 bases short, with 12 bases between. CDR3 length: 15 residues. Germline V gene sequence: CDR1 MNHNS, CDR2 SASEGT. The CDR3 bases are TGTGCCAGCAGTGAAGCGCGGATGAGGTTCTACGAGCAGTACTTC. Its protein product is CASSEARMRFYEQYF.

This clone was counted only a few times. The chain joins TRBV2 to TRBJ2-7; tentatively, D is TRBD2 (7 bases). The CDR3 covers 15 residues. V was shortened by 6 bases and J by 0 bases, with 15 bases between the two germline ends. CDR1 is SNHLY and CDR2 is FYNNEI in the germline V gene. The CDR3 protein is CASRSRGGGSYEQYF. The CDR3 DNA is TGTGCCAGCAGGTCCCGAGGGGGGGGCTCCTACGAGCAGTACTTC.

This clone occurred a few times. This sequence joins TRBV27 and TRBJ2-3; 7 bases align to TRBD1. Germline-derived CDR1 and CDR2 are MNHEY and SMNVEV (reference sequence). V lost 6 bases, J lost 1 base, and 13 bases stayed unmatched. The CDR3 is 17 amino acids. The CDR3 DNA reads TGTGCCAGCAGCCCGGGACAGTCTCATAGGGGCACAGATACGCAGTATTTT. Encoded protein: CASSPGQSHRGTDTQYF.